The T cell receptor (beta chain) under discussion was sequenced for a study of T-cell memory formation after mild COVID-19. Study-level findings and limits: CD4+ contracting clones lay mainly in CM and EM, CD8+ ones in EMRA.

This clonotype was seen repeatedly, ten times or more. Its antigen is unidentified. TCRdb fed the 5' RACE reads into MiXCR, producing one record per CDR3 protein. The repertoire consists of 350,000 to 500,000 distinct CDR3 sequences, with about a sixth occurring once and the leading ten covering about 22%. The length of the CDR3 is 17 residues. Germline CDR1 reads SEHNR; CDR2 reads FQNEAQ (reference sequence). The trim removed 4 bases at V and 1 base at J, leaving 3 bases unmatched. The sample was PBMCs or a T cell subset sorted from them (not recorded which). This sequence joins TRBV7-9 and TRBJ2-5, with TRBD2 matching over 16 bases. The sequence came from a man younger than 35 who had mild COVID-19 (a few samples of this study predate the infection). Cell type and time point are not known. The CDR3 region is CASSSGTSGGAQETQYF. CDR3 sequence (DNA): TGTGCCAGCAGCTCCGGGACTAGCGGGGGGGCCCAAGAGACCCAGTACTTC.